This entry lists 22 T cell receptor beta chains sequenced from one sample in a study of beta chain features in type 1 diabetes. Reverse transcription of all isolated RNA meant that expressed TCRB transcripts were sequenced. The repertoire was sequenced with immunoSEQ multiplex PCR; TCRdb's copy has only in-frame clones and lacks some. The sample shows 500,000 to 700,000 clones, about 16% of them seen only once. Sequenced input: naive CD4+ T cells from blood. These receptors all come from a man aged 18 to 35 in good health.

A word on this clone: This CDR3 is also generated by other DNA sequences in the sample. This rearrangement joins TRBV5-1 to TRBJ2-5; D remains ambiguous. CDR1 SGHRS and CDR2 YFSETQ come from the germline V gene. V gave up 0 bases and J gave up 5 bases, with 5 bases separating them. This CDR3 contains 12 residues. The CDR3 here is CASSLEAETQYF. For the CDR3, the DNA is TGCGCCAGCAGCTTGGAGGCCGAGACCCAGTACTTC.

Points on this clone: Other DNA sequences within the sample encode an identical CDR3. CDR3 nucleotide sequence: TGTGCCAGCTCACCGGGGCAGGGGAACACTGAAGCTTTCTTT. This translates into CASSPGQGNTEAFF. V and J are TRBV18 and TRBJ1-1; D perhaps matches TRBD1 (5 bases). V lost 3 bases, J lost 1 base, and 9 bases lay in between. This CDR3 is 14 amino acids long. Germline CDR1 KGHSH, CDR2 LQKENI. Based on the CDR3 plus reference TRBV18 and TRBJ1-1, the full variable domain is NAGVMQNPRHLVRRRGQEARLRCSPMKGHSHVYWYRQLPEEGLKFMVYLQKENIIDESGMPKERFSAEFPKEGPSILRIQQVVRGDSAAYFCASSPGQGNTEAFFGQGTRLTVV.

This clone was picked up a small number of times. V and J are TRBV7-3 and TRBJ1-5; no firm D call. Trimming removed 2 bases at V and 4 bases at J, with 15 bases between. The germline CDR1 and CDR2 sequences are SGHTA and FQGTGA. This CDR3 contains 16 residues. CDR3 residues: CASSLSGAMKNQPQHF. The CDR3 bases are TGTGCCAGCAGCTTATCTGGAGCTATGAAAAATCAGCCCCAGCATTTT.

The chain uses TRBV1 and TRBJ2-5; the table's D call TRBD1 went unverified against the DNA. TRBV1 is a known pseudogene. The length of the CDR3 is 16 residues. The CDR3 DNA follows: TGCACCAGCAGCCAAGAGGACAGGGGCCTCCAAGAGACCCAGTACTTC. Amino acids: CTSSQEDRGLQETQYF.

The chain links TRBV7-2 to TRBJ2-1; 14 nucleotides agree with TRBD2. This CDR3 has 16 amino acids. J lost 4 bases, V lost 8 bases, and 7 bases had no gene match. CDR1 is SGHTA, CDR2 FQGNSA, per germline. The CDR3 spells CASGTGTSGGYNEQFF. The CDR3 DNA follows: TGTGCCAGCGGCACAGGGACTAGCGGGGGTTACAATGAGCAGTTCTTC.

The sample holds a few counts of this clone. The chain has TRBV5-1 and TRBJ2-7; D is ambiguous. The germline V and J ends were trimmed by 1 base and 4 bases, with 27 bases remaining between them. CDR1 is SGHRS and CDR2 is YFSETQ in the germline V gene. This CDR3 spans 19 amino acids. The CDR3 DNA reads TGCGCCAGCAGCTTGCGAACGAGACCGAACCTCGAAAGGCCTTACGAGCAGTACTTC. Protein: CASSLRTRPNLERPYEQYF.

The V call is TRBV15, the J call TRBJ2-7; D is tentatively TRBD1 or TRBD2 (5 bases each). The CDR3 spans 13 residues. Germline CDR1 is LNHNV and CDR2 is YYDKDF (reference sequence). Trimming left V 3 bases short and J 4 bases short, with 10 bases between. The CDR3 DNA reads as TGTGCCACCAGCAGTACGGGGCGTTACGAGCAGTACTTC. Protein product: CATSSTGRYEQYF.

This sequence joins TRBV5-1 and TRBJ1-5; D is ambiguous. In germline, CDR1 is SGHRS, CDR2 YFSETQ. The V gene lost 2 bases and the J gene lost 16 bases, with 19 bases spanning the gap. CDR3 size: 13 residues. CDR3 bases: TGCGCCAGCAGCTTACTCCCTGCGGGGAGGCATCATTTT. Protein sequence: CASSLLPAGRHHF.

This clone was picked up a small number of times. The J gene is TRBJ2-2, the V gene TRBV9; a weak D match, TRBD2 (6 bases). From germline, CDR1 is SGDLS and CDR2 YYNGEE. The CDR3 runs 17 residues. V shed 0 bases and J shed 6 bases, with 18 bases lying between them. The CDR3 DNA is TGTGCCAGCAGCGTAGTCGCCCGTTCAGGGACTTCCGGGGAGCTGTTTTTT. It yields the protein CASSVVARSGTSGELFF.

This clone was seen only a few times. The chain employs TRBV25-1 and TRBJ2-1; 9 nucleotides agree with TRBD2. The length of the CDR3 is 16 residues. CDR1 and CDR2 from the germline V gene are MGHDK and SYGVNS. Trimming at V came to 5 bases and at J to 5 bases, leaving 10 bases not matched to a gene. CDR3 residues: CASSTYWAGGDNEQFF. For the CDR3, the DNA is TGTGCCAGCAGTACGTATTGGGCGGGAGGGGACAATGAGCAGTTCTTC.

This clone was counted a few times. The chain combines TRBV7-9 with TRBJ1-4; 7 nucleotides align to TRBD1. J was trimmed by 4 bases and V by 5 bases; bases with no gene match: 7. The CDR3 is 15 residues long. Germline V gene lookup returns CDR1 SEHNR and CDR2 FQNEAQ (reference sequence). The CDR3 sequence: CASSQTGRGNEKLFF. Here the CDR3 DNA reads TGTGCCAGCAGCCAGACAGGGCGGGGTAATGAAAAACTGTTTTTT.

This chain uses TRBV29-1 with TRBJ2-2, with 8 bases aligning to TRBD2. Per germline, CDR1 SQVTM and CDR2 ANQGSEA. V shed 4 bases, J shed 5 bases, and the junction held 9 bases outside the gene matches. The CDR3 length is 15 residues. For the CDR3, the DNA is TGCAGCGTTGGCCCAAGCGGGAGTACTACCGGGGAGCTGTTTTTT. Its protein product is CSVGPSGSTTGELFF.

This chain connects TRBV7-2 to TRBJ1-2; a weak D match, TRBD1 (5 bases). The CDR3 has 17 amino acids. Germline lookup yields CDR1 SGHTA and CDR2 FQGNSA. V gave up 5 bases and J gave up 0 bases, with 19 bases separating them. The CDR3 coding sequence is TGTGCCAGCAGCCCTGGGGGAGGGGCCAGAGCTAACTATGGCTACACCTTC. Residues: CASSPGGGARANYGYTF. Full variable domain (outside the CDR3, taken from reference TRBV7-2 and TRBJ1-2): GAGVSQSPSNKVTEKGKDVELRCDPISGHTALYWYRQSLGQGLEFLIYFQGNSAPDKSGLPSDRFSAERTGGSVSTLTIQRTQQEDSAVYLCASSPGGGARANYGYTFGSGTRLTVV.

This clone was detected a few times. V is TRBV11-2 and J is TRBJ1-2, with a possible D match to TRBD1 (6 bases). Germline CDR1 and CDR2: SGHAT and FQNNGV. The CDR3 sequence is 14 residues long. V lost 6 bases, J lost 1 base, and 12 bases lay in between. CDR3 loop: CASRWTELNYGYTF. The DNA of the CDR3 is TGTGCCAGCAGATGGACAGAGCTTAACTATGGCTACACCTTC.

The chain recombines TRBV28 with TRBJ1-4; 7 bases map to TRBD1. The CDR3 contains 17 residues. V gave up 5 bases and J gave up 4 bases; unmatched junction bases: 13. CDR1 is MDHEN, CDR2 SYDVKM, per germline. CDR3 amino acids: CASSASVGTEINEKLFF. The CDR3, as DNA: TGTGCCAGCAGTGCCTCAGTTGGGACAGAGATTAATGAAAAACTGTTTTTT.

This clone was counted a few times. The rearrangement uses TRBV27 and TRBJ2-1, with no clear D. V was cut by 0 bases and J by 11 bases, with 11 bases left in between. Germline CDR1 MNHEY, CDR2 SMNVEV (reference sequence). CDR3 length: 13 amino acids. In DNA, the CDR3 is TGTGCCAGCAGTTTATCTAACGCTTGGAAGCAGTTCTTC. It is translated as CASSLSNAWKQFF.

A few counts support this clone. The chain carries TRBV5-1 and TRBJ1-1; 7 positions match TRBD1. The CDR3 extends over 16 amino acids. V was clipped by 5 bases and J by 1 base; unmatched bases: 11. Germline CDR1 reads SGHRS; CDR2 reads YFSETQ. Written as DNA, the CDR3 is TGCGCCAGCAGTTATACAGGGGCGGCTAAGAACACTGAAGCTTTCTTT. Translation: CASSYTGAAKNTEAFF.

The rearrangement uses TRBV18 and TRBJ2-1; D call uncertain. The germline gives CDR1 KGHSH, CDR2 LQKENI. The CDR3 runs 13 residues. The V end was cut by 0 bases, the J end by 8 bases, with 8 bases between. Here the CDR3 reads CASSPPSRDEQFF. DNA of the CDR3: TGTGCCAGCTCACCACCCTCCCGGGATGAGCAGTTCTTC.

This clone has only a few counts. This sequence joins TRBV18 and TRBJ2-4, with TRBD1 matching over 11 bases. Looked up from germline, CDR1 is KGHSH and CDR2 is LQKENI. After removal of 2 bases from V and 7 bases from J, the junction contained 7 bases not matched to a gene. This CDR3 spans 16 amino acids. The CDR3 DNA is TGTGCCAGCTCACCATCCGGGACAGGGGGAAGTAACATTCAGTACTTC. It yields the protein CASSPSGTGGSNIQYF.

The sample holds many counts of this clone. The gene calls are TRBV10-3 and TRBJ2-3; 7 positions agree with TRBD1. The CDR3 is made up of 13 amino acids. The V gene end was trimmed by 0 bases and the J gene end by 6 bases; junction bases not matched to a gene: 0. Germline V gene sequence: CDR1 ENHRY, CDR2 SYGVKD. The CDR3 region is CAISESTGDTQYF. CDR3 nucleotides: TGTGCCATCAGTGAGTCGACAGGGGATACGCAGTATTTT.

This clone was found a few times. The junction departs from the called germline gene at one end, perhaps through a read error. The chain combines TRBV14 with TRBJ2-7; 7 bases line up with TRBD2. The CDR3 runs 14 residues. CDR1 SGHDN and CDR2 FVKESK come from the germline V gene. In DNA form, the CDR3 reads TGTGCCAGCAGCCCCCGCGGGCTAGCGGCAACACCCTCTTTC. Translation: CASSPRGLAATPSF.

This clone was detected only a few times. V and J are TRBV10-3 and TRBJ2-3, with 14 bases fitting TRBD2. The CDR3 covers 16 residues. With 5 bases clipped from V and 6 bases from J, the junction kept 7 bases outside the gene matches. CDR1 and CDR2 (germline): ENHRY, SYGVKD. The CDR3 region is CAISSTSGRARDTQYF. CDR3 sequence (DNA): TGTGCCATCAGTTCGACTAGCGGGAGGGCCAGGGATACGCAGTATTTT.